This passage covers 28 T cell receptor beta chains from one sample sequenced in a study of brain T cells in children with intractable seizures. Time point here: blood from clinic visit 5 months post-surgery; TSC patient then seizure free. The assay was immunoSEQ multiplex PCR, and TCRdb's table has in-frame clones only and misses some. The sample records 340,000 or so clones, 93% being singletons. The specimen was peripheral blood, collected 4 to 5 months after surgery. Receptors originate from a boy younger than two with tuberous sclerosis and intractable seizures.

This clone was recorded only once. This rearrangement joins TRBV4-1 to TRBJ2-7, with D perhaps given as TRBD1 or TRBD2 (5 bases each). Trimming removed 4 bases at V and 1 base at J, with 17 bases between. The CDR3 spans 16 residues. Germline CDR1 is MGHRA and CDR2 is YSYEKL. The CDR3 DNA reads TGCGCCAGCAGCCCGGCCGGGACGGTCGGATCCTACGAGCAGTACTTC. It translates to CASSPAGTVGSYEQYF.

The V gene is TRBV2, the J gene TRBJ2-7; 11 bases are shared with TRBD2. CDR1 and CDR2 from the germline V gene are SNHLY and FYNNEI. V lost 8 bases, J lost 0 bases, and 18 bases stayed unmatched. The CDR3 loop spans 19 amino acids. CDR3 DNA: TGTGCCAGCTATACCCTCGGGGCTAGCGGGAGGACGAGCTCCTACGAGCAGTACTTC. Protein sequence: CASYTLGASGRTSSYEQYF.

This clone was recorded only once. The chain couples TRBV7-8 to TRBJ2-7, with D maybe TRBD1 (5 bases). This CDR3 has 14 residues. CDR1 SGHVS and CDR2 FQNEAQ come from the germline V gene. Trimming removed 5 bases from V and 2 bases from J, with 13 bases in between. CDR3 DNA: TGTGCCAGCAGCCCACCCGACAGAACCTACGAGCAGTACTTC. Amino acid sequence: CASSPPDRTYEQYF.

The rearrangement links TRBV2 to TRBJ2-1; no clear D. The CDR3 sequence is 15 residues long. Trimming cost V 1 base and J 2 bases, with 9 bases left between them. The germline V gene has CDR1 SNHLY and CDR2 FYNNEI. The CDR3 here is CASSEVLRTYNEQFF. The CDR3 nucleotides read TGTGCCAGCAGTGAAGTCCTTCGTACCTACAATGAGCAGTTCTTC.

The V gene is TRBV6-6, the J gene TRBJ1-1; possible D gene TRBD1, 5 bases. This CDR3 region has 12 residues. Germline V gene sequence: CDR1 MNHNY, CDR2 SVGAGI (reference sequence). The V end was cut by 5 bases, the J end by 10 bases, with 14 bases between. The CDR3 sequence: CASSPPTVRAFF. As DNA, the CDR3 is TGTGCCAGCAGTCCCCCGACAGTAAGAGCTTTCTTT.

The rearrangement uses TRBV5-1 and TRBJ2-7; a weak D match, TRBD2 (7 bases). The CDR3 has 19 amino acids. Trimming took 2 bases from V and 3 from J, leaving 27 bases between them. Germline values: CDR1 SGHRS, CDR2 YFSETQ. In DNA form, the CDR3 reads TGCGCCAGCAGCTTCCGGGGGCGGGGGAGCCCCCTGCGCTACTACGAGCAGTACTTC. Protein sequence: CASSFRGRGSPLRYYEQYF.

The rearrangement joins TRBV6-5 to TRBJ1-1, with D maybe TRBD1 (6 bases). CDR3 length: 15 amino acids. V was trimmed by 2 bases and J by 0 bases, leaving 10 bases between them. The germline V gene has CDR1 MNHEY and CDR2 SVGAGI. Here the CDR3 reads CASSYAGGLNTEAFF. Here the CDR3 DNA reads TGTGCCAGCAGTTACGCGGGGGGCTTGAACACTGAAGCTTTCTTT.

V is TRBV12-3 or TRBV12-4 and J is TRBJ2-5; D gene ambiguous. The CDR3 is made up of 13 amino acids. V was trimmed by 0 bases and J by 2 bases, leaving 4 bases between them. CDR3 residues: CASSLAFQETQYF. DNA for the CDR3: TGTGCCAGCAGTTTAGCCTTTCAAGAGACCCAGTACTTC.

V is TRBV6-5 and J is TRBJ2-1; D remains ambiguous. V was shortened by 0 bases and J by 6 bases, with 9 bases between the two germline ends. The CDR3 runs 14 residues. CDR1 is MNHEY, CDR2 SVGAGI, per germline. The CDR3: CASSYSSLRNEQFF. CDR3 in DNA: TGTGCCAGCAGTTACTCGTCCTTGCGCAATGAGCAGTTCTTC.

This chain uses TRBV11-2 with TRBJ1-2; 7 bases line up with TRBD1. This CDR3 has 13 residues. V was pared by 5 bases and J by 6 bases, with 6 bases of the junction left unmatched. Germline V gene sequence: CDR1 SGHAT, CDR2 FQNNGV. The CDR3 loop reads CASSQGGGNGYTF. The CDR3 coding sequence is TGTGCCAGCAGCCAGGGGGGGGGCAATGGCTACACCTTC.

In its sample, this clone was seen once. The chain recombines TRBV12-3 or TRBV12-4 with TRBJ1-2; D gene ambiguous. The CDR3 has 13 residues. Deletions cut 7 bases from V and 8 bases from J, with 17 bases between. CDR3 DNA: TGTGCCAGCACCTACACGGCGGGAGTCGGCTACACCTTC. Translated: CASTYTAGVGYTF.

The chain links TRBV27 to TRBJ1-2; D is uncertain. Germline CDR1 MNHEY, CDR2 SMNVEV (reference sequence). The CDR3 is made up of 13 amino acids. V lost 2 bases, J lost 4 bases, and 8 bases lay in between. Here the CDR3 reads CASSLAGAYGYTF. The DNA of the CDR3 is TGTGCCAGCAGTTTAGCGGGCGCCTATGGCTACACCTTC.

In DNA form, the CDR3 reads TGTGCCAGCTCACCGCGTTTCGACAGGGGCCTTTTGAACACTGAAGCTTTCTTT. Translated, it gives CASSPRFDRGLLNTEAFF. The chain recombines TRBV18 with TRBJ1-1; 8 bases fit TRBD1. Germline V gives CDR1 KGHSH, CDR2 LQKENI. The CDR3 extends over 18 amino acids. V shed 3 bases, J shed 0 bases, and the junction held 12 bases outside the gene matches.

The CDR3 loop is CAWIRSGYGYTF. The CDR3 DNA follows: TGTGCCTGGATTAGGTCCGGGTATGGCTACACCTTC. The chain is built from TRBV30 and TRBJ1-2; D uncertain. Trimming cost V 4 bases and J 5 bases, with 11 bases left between them. The germline gives CDR1 GTSNPN, CDR2 SVGIG (reference sequence). CDR3 length equals 12 residues.

The chain employs TRBV3-1 (or the pseudogene TRBV3-2) and TRBJ2-2; 9 bases are a match to TRBD1. Germline lookup yields CDR1 LGHDT and CDR2 YNNKEL (reference sequence). The CDR3 runs 15 residues. V lost 3 bases and J lost 6; bases outside the gene matches: 5. The CDR3 protein is CASSQFGTGPGELFF. The CDR3, as DNA: TGTGCCAGCAGCCAGTTCGGGACAGGGCCCGGGGAGCTGTTTTTT.

The V call is TRBV28, the J call TRBJ2-7, with TRBD2 matching over 13 bases. The junction had 6 bases not matched to a gene; V was cut back by 6 bases and J by 4 bases. This CDR3 region has 15 residues. CDR1 MDHEN and CDR2 SYDVKM come from the germline V gene. CDR3 nucleotides: TGTGCCAGCAGCTTCGGACTAGCGGGAGTTTACGAGCAGTACTTC. Amino acids: CASSFGLAGVYEQYF.

The chain carries TRBV9 and TRBJ2-7; D gene unclear. V lost 5 bases, J lost 1 base, and 16 bases lay in between. The germline V gene encodes CDR1 SGDLS and CDR2 YYNGEE. The CDR3 is 15 amino acids. This CDR3 reads CASRNPGQASYEQYF. DNA for the CDR3: TGTGCCAGCAGAAACCCGGGCCAGGCGTCCTACGAGCAGTACTTC.

The V and J genes are TRBV7-6 and TRBJ2-3, with 11 nucleotides matching TRBD2. The CDR3 is 21 residues long. V lost 5 bases to trimming and J lost 0 bases; unmatched junction nucleotides: 19. Per the germline V gene, CDR1 is SGHVS and CDR2 is FNYEAQ. The CDR3 loop reads CASSQRQPLAGAVSSTDTQYF. CDR3 coding DNA: TGTGCCAGCAGCCAAAGACAACCACTAGCGGGGGCCGTATCTAGCACAGATACGCAGTATTTT.

The chain combines TRBV27 with TRBJ2-5, with a possible D match to TRBD1 (5 bases). Germline CDR1 reads MNHEY; CDR2 reads SMNVEV (reference sequence). This CDR3 has 15 residues. V was pared by 2 bases and J by 0 bases, with 10 bases between. In nucleotides, the CDR3 is TGTGCCAGCAGTTTAAGTTGGGGCAACCAAGAGACCCAGTACTTC. This encodes CASSLSWGNQETQYF.

The chain recombines TRBV5-3 with TRBJ1-2; D uncertain. TRBV5-3 is labeled an ORF, and its function is uncertain. Trimming removed 0 bases from V and 4 bases from J, with 10 bases in between. The CDR3 is made up of 14 amino acids. CDR3 sequence reads: CARSLGRRAYGYTF. The CDR3, as DNA: TGTGCCAGAAGCTTGGGCAGGAGGGCCTATGGCTACACCTTC.

The gene calls are TRBV27 and TRBJ2-4, with TRBD2 matching over 12 bases. The germline V gene has CDR1 MNHEY and CDR2 SMNVEV (reference sequence). The CDR3 has 15 residues. V lost 8 bases to trimming and J lost 4 bases; unmatched junction nucleotides: 6. Here the CDR3 reads CASGTSGGIKNIQYF. CDR3 sequence (DNA): TGTGCCAGCGGCACTAGCGGGGGGATAAAAAACATTCAGTACTTC.

The V gene is TRBV7-9, the J gene TRBJ2-3; weak D call: TRBD2 (5 bases). The CDR3 contains 16 residues. Per germline, CDR1 SEHNR and CDR2 FQNEAQ (reference sequence). V was trimmed by 5 bases and J by 1 base, leaving 16 bases between them. CDR3 DNA sequence: TGTGCCAGCAGCGCGTCACTAGGAAGGGGCACAGATACGCAGTATTTT. Its translation: CASSASLGRGTDTQYF.

The rearrangement joins TRBV12-3 or TRBV12-4 to TRBJ1-2, with no clear D. The CDR3 has 11 amino acids. V gave up 2 bases and J gave up 4 bases, with 2 bases separating them. CDR3 in DNA: TGTGCCAGCAGTTTATCCTATGGCTACACCTTC. It translates to CASSLSYGYTF.

The CDR3 is CASSPLAGGYNEQFF. The CDR3, as DNA: TGCGCCAGCAGCCCGCTAGCGGGAGGTTACAATGAGCAGTTCTTC. The V gene is TRBV5-1, the J gene TRBJ2-1; 11 bases are shared with TRBD2. Per germline, CDR1 SGHRS and CDR2 YFSETQ. CDR3 length: 15 residues. The V gene end was trimmed by 4 bases and the J gene end by 4 bases; junction bases not matched to a gene: 4. The full variable domain, in which reference TRBV5-1 and TRBJ2-1 provide the parts outside the CDR3, is KAGVTQTPRYLIKTRGQQVTLSCSPISGHRSVSWYQQTPGQGLQFLFEYFSETQRNKGNFPGRFSGRQFSNSRSEMNVSTLELGDSALYLCASSPLAGGYNEQFFGPGTRLTVL.

The V and J genes are TRBV7-8 and TRBJ1-1; D possibly corresponds to TRBD1 (5 bases). Looked up from germline, CDR1 is SGHVS and CDR2 is FQNEAQ. V dropped 1 base and J dropped 0 bases, with 6 bases sitting between them. The CDR3 covers 14 residues. CDR3 in amino acids: CASSLGGVNTEAFF. The CDR3 bases are TGTGCCAGCAGCTTAGGAGGGGTGAACACTGAAGCTTTCTTT.

The genes are TRBV18 and TRBJ2-1; TRBD1 is a possible D gene (5 bases). The CDR3 covers 16 residues. Trimming stripped 3 bases from V and 8 bases from J, with 20 bases between. The V gene's germline CDR1 is KGHSH and CDR2 LQKENI. CDR3 nucleotide sequence: TGTGCCAGCTCACCGACAGTATCTCTGATTCCCCATGAGCAGTTCTTC. It yields the protein CASSPTVSLIPHEQFF.

This clone was counted a single time. The chain has TRBV30 and TRBJ1-4; 8 bases are shared with TRBD1. V lost 3 bases, J lost 8 bases, and 5 bases stayed unmatched. The CDR3 extends over 13 amino acids. From germline, CDR1 is GTSNPN and CDR2 SVGIG (reference sequence). The CDR3 region is CAWSRQGWEKLFF. Here the CDR3 DNA reads TGTGCCTGGAGCAGACAGGGGTGGGAAAAACTGTTTTTT.

The CDR3 is CASSDLASGNTIYF. DNA for the CDR3: TGTGCCAGCAGTGATTTGGCTTCTGGAAACACCATATATTTT. The chain recombines TRBV25-1 with TRBJ1-3; D not resolved. The CDR3 extends over 14 amino acids. Trimming cost V 3 bases and J 1 base, with 7 bases left between them. CDR1 and CDR2 (germline): MGHDK, SYGVNS.